Listed here is a single T cell receptor beta chain. What it recognizes is unknown. At one boundary the junction diverges from the germline segment, which might be a read error. The PCR had 60 Vbeta and 13 Jbeta primers. Profiled with immunoSEQ multiplex PCR; TCRdb holds only in-frame clones, not every one. The repertoire holds over 150,000 clones, with 70% to 90% as singletons. The data were taken from a study of cytomegalovirus exposure and HLA in healthy donors. Overall study findings and caveats: Both high specificity and high sensitivity reportedly marked the classifier's diagnosis of cytomegalovirus status. Per a prior analysis, the majority of TCR beta V segments were productive roughly 87% or roughly 30% of the time.

Per the germline V gene, CDR1 is SGHTA and CDR2 is FQGNSA. This CDR3 region has 15 residues. This receptor was taken from a woman in her thirties or forties in good health and CMV-seropositive. Sequencing was done on a sample of PBMCs. The chain is built from TRBV7-2 and TRBJ2-7; 9 bases are shared with TRBD2. The CDR3, as DNA: TGTGCCAGCAGTTTAGGACTAGCGAAGGCCTACGAGCAGTACTTC. Its translation: CASSLGLAKAYEQYF.